One and the same sample provided the 29 T cell receptor beta chains below, sequenced in a study of long-term antiretroviral therapy in people with HIV (dated by TCRdb to the early 2020s). The immunoSEQ hsTCRB v3.0 assay was used at survey level resolution to sequence the TRB variable region. The clones in this table, taken by TCRdb from immuneACCESS, are in-frame only. Not every clone is retained; where verified, under half of the shortfall comes from an unresolved V gene, and the cause of the rest is unknown. This sample is represented by about 20,000 clones; more than 85% of them were singletons. Under 9.5% of the sample goes to the ten largest clones. The material was unsorted PBMCs, obtained 4.4 years after starting antiretroviral therapy. These receptors originate from a woman in her fifties or sixties with HIV.

The chain has TRBV5-1 and TRBJ1-6; a weak D match, TRBD1 (5 bases). The V end was cut by 0 bases, the J end by 8 bases, with 12 bases between. Germline V gene data show CDR1 as SGHRS and CDR2 as YFSETQ. The CDR3 spans 15 residues. The CDR3: CASSLAGQEDSPLHF. As DNA, the CDR3 is TGCGCCAGCAGCTTGGCCGGACAAGAGGATTCACCCCTCCACTTT.

The genes are TRBV11-2 and TRBJ2-3, with 12 bases fitting TRBD2. The CDR3 has 11 residues. Germline V gene sequence: CDR1 SGHAT, CDR2 FQNNGV. CDR3 residues: CSLSSGGEQYF. The CDR3 DNA reads as TGTTCCCTCTCTAGCGGGGGGGAGCAGTATTTT. Full variable domain (missing parts from reference TRBV11-2 and TRBJ2-3): EAGVAQSPRYKIIEKRQSVAFWCNPISGHATLYWYQQILGQGPKLLIQFQNNGVVDDSQLPKDRFSAERLKGVDSTLKIQPAKLEDSAVYLCSLSSGGEQYFGPGTRLTVL.

The chain couples TRBV6-5 to TRBJ1-2, with D perhaps TRBD1 (5 bases). Germline CDR1 MNHEY, CDR2 SVGAGI. V lost 6 bases and J 1 base, leaving 12 bases between the germline ends. This CDR3 has 14 amino acids. CDR3 protein: CASSGGVHNYGYTF. DNA of the CDR3: TGTGCCAGCAGCGGGGGAGTTCATAACTATGGCTACACCTTC.

The J gene is TRBJ1-4, the V gene TRBV7-9; maybe TRBD1 (5 bases). This CDR3 spans 17 amino acids. The V gene's germline CDR1 is SEHNR and CDR2 FQNEAQ (reference sequence). Trimming stripped 0 bases from V and 0 bases from J, with 11 bases between. CDR3 DNA sequence: TGTGCCAGCAGCTTAGCCCTGACAGCTACAACTAATGAAAAACTGTTTTTT. This translates into CASSLALTATTNEKLFF.

A few counts support this clone. The rearrangement uses TRBV29-1 and TRBJ2-1, with D tentatively TRBD1 (6 bases). V shed 1 base and J shed 15 bases, with 16 bases lying between them. Germline lookup yields CDR1 SQVTM and CDR2 ANQGSEA. CDR3 length: 12 residues. The CDR3 loop reads CSVEGGKGDAFF. The CDR3 bases are TGCAGCGTTGAAGGAGGGAAGGGGGATGCGTTCTTC.

This rearrangement joins TRBV5-8 to TRBJ2-5; D is tentatively TRBD1 or TRBD2 (6 bases each). The V gene's germline CDR1 is SGHTS and CDR2 YDEGEE. Between the trimmed V and J ends, which lost 2 bases and 9 bases, there was a span of 20 bases. The CDR3 spans 15 residues. CDR3 residues: CASSFSIPVRGAQYF. CDR3 nucleotides: TGTGCCAGCAGCTTTTCGATACCAGTGAGGGGGGCCCAGTACTTC.

V usage is TRBV10-3 and J usage is TRBJ1-1; D might be TRBD1 (6 bases). The V end was cut by 6 bases, the J end by 1 base, with 18 bases between. The germline CDR1 and CDR2 sequences are ENHRY and SYGVKD. The CDR3 is 16 residues long. The CDR3: CAISLIQGSENTEAFF. In DNA, the CDR3 is TGTGCCATCAGCCTAATACAGGGTAGTGAGAACACTGAAGCTTTCTTT.

This clone is a singleton in its sample. The chain combines TRBV19 with TRBJ1-2; TRBD1 aligns across 7 bases. The CDR3 loop spans 16 amino acids. J gave up 4 bases and V 7 bases, and 15 bases lay outside the gene matches. Germline CDR1 LNHDA, CDR2 SQIVND (reference sequence). CDR3 sequence (DNA): TGTGCCAGTACCGCTCCCGACAGGGCGATCGGCTATGGCTACACCTTC. Translated, it gives CASTAPDRAIGYGYTF.

V gene TRBV5-4 combines with J gene TRBJ1-1; no clear D. Per the germline V gene, CDR1 is SGHNT and CDR2 is YYREEE (reference sequence). The CDR3 spans 13 residues. The ends were cut back, 4 bases at V and 0 bases at J, with 7 bases in the middle. The CDR3 DNA reads TGTGCCAGCAGCACCCTTATGAACACTGAAGCTTTCTTT. Amino acids: CASSTLMNTEAFF.

V gene TRBV9 combines with J gene TRBJ2-2; no clear D. The CDR3 length is 14 residues. Germline V CDR1 and CDR2: SGDLS, YYNGEE. The V end was cut by 0 bases, the J end by 4 bases, with 7 bases between. Written as DNA, the CDR3 is TGTGCCAGCAGCGTAGTCCAGGCCACCGGGGAGCTGTTTTTT. Translated, it gives CASSVVQATGELFF.

The chain joins TRBV4-2 to TRBJ2-7, with 11 bases that match TRBD2. The V segment lost 4 bases and the J segment 2 bases; nucleotides outside the gene matches: 7. CDR1 is LGHNA, CDR2 YNFKEQ, per germline. The CDR3 is 16 residues long. The CDR3 spells CASSPLTSGGPYEQYF. The CDR3, as DNA: TGTGCCAGCAGCCCCCTCACTAGCGGGGGCCCCTACGAGCAGTACTTC.

This chain joins TRBV7-2 and TRBJ1-5; D is unclear. This CDR3 is 15 amino acids long. The ends were cut back, 3 bases at V and 0 bases at J, with 9 bases in the middle. From germline, CDR1 is SGHTA and CDR2 FQGNSA. Here the CDR3 DNA reads TGTGCCAGCAGCTTTGGACGGTATAGCAATCAGCCCCAGCATTTT. Protein product: CASSFGRYSNQPQHF.

This chain uses TRBV4-1 with TRBJ1-6; D is perhaps TRBD1 (5 bases). The CDR3 contains 17 residues. Germline V CDR1 and CDR2: MGHRA, YSYEKL. Trimming shortened V by 0 bases and J by 7 bases, and 16 bases separated the two germline ends. The chain's CDR3 is CASSQEPPGGGNSPLHF. The CDR3 nucleotides are TGCGCCAGCAGCCAAGAGCCCCCGGGGGGGGGAAATTCACCCCTCCACTTT.

This clone was found once. This chain uses TRBV5-6 with TRBJ1-6; D may be TRBD1 (5 bases). Germline assignment: CDR1 SGHDT and CDR2 YYEEEE. Trimming shortened V by 3 bases and J by 3 bases, and 10 bases separated the two germline ends. The CDR3 is 15 amino acids. The CDR3 spells CASSWGRLYNSPLHF. The CDR3 DNA is TGTGCCAGCAGCTGGGGACGGCTCTATAATTCACCCCTCCACTTT.

The chain's CDR3 is CASSPSGVNEKLFF. CDR3 DNA: TGTGCCAGCAGCCCCTCGGGAGTAAATGAAAAACTGTTTTTT. The V gene is TRBV5-6, the J gene TRBJ1-4; D is unresolved. Germline CDR1 is SGHDT and CDR2 is YYEEEE. The V end was cut by 4 bases, the J end by 5 bases, with 12 bases between. The CDR3 is 14 amino acids.

The chain joins TRBV2 to TRBJ2-3, with D unclear. Germline lookup yields CDR1 SNHLY and CDR2 FYNNEI. V lost 7 bases to trimming and J lost 3 bases, with 11 bases between them. The CDR3 covers 13 residues. CDR3 nucleotides: TGTGCCAGCATCCCACGTCCTACAGATACGCAGTATTTT. Translating gives CASIPRPTDTQYF.

This CDR3 reads CASSPDRLGRGYGYTF. Here the CDR3 DNA reads TGTGCCAGCAGCCCCGATAGGTTGGGCAGGGGCTATGGCTACACCTTC. The chain couples TRBV7-8 to TRBJ1-2; D may be TRBD1 (6 bases). CDR3 length equals 16 residues. Trimming stripped 5 bases from V and 4 bases from J, with 20 bases between. Germline CDR1 SGHVS, CDR2 FQNEAQ.

The CDR3 DNA reads as TGTGCCACCCAAGAGGGGGGTGTGAACACTGAAGCTTTCTTT. This encodes CATQEGGVNTEAFF. The chain links TRBV6-5 to TRBJ1-1; D perhaps matches TRBD1 (6 bases). Per the germline V gene, CDR1 is MNHEY and CDR2 is SVGAGI. Trimming removed 10 bases from V and 0 bases from J, with 15 bases in between. The CDR3 contains 14 residues.

V gene TRBV27 combines with J gene TRBJ2-7; D uncertain. The CDR3 length is 13 residues. The V and J ends lost 8 bases and 0 bases respectively, with 11 bases between them. Germline CDR1 reads MNHEY; CDR2 reads SMNVEV (reference sequence). The CDR3 nucleotides are TGTGCCAGCGGGCAAACCAGCTCCTACGAGCAGTACTTC. It encodes CASGQTSSYEQYF.

The chain carries TRBV28 and TRBJ2-7; possibly TRBD2 for D (5 bases). This CDR3 has 12 residues. Trimming cost V 6 bases and J 6 bases, with 12 bases left between them. Germline CDR1 reads MDHEN; CDR2 reads SYDVKM. CDR3 DNA: TGTGCCAGCAGCCGCCCGCGGGTCGAGCAGTACTTC. Its protein is CASSRPRVEQYF. The full variable domain, rest sourced from reference TRBV28 and TRBJ2-7, is DVKVTQSSRYLVKRTGEKVFLECVQDMDHENMFWYRQDPGLGLRLIYFSYDVKMKEKGDIPEGYSVSREKKERFSLILESASTNQTSMYLCASSRPRVEQYFGPGTRLTVT.

The V gene is TRBV11-2, the J gene TRBJ2-1; 11 bases map to TRBD2. CDR3 size: 16 residues. With 4 bases clipped from V and 1 base from J, the junction kept 3 bases outside the gene matches. Germline values: CDR1 SGHAT, CDR2 FQNNGV. CDR3 sequence reads: CASSSSGGLSYNEQFF. CDR3 in DNA: TGTGCCAGCAGCTCTAGCGGGGGGCTTTCCTACAATGAGCAGTTCTTC.

V usage is TRBV4-1 and J usage is TRBJ1-6, with unresolved D. CDR3 length: 13 amino acids. V was shortened by 0 bases and J by 8 bases, with 5 bases between the two germline ends. The V gene's germline CDR1 is MGHRA and CDR2 YSYEKL. The CDR3 nucleotides are TGCGCCAGCAGCCAAGATATTGATTCACCCCTCCACTTT. It yields the protein CASSQDIDSPLHF.

The chain is built from TRBV29-1 and TRBJ1-1; D uncertain. The V gene lost 2 bases and the J gene lost 7 bases, with 8 bases spanning the gap. Germline V CDR1 and CDR2: SQVTM, ANQGSEA. The CDR3 is 11 amino acids. CDR3 protein: CSVERANEAFF. The CDR3 nucleotides are TGCAGCGTTGAAAGAGCGAATGAAGCTTTCTTT. The complete variable domain, with remaining parts taken from reference TRBV29-1 and TRBJ1-1, reads SAVISQKPSRDICQRGTSLTIQCQVDSQVTMMFWYRQQPGQSLTLIATANQGSEATYESGFVIDKFPISRPNLTFSTLTVSNMSPEDSSIYLCSVERANEAFFGQGTRLTVV.

This rearrangement joins TRBV5-1 to TRBJ1-4; possible D gene TRBD1, 5 bases. In germline, CDR1 is SGHRS, CDR2 YFSETQ. The CDR3 sequence is 19 residues long. The V gene lost 4 bases and the J gene lost 1 base, with 23 bases spanning the gap. CDR3 protein: CASSPTRQSFRGTNEKLFF. CDR3 nucleotide sequence: TGCGCCAGCAGCCCAACGAGACAGAGTTTCCGGGGAACTAATGAAAAACTGTTTTTT.

The CDR3, as DNA: TGCGCCAGCAGCGCGACAGCTAGCACAGATACGCAGTATTTT. This encodes CASSATASTDTQYF. The chain has TRBV5-1 and TRBJ2-3; weak D call: TRBD1 (5 bases). Trimming removed 4 bases at V and 0 bases at J, with 9 bases between. The CDR3 contains 14 residues. Germline lookup yields CDR1 SGHRS and CDR2 YFSETQ. The whole variable domain, filled in from reference TRBV5-1 and TRBJ2-3, reads KAGVTQTPRYLIKTRGQQVTLSCSPISGHRSVSWYQQTPGQGLQFLFEYFSETQRNKGNFPGRFSGRQFSNSRSEMNVSTLELGDSALYLCASSATASTDTQYFGPGTRLTVL.

The chain combines TRBV28 with TRBJ2-1; 13 bases align to TRBD2. Germline assignment: CDR1 MDHEN and CDR2 SYDVKM. This CDR3 is 16 amino acids long. V shed 1 base, J shed 9 bases, and the junction held 6 bases outside the gene matches. CDR3 in DNA: TGTGCCAGCAGTTTATCCGGACTAGCGGGGGTAGGTGAGCAGTTCTTC. Its translation: CASSLSGLAGVGEQFF.

The chain uses TRBV27 and TRBJ2-3, with 12 positions matching TRBD2. The CDR3 has 15 amino acids. In germline, CDR1 is MNHEY, CDR2 SMNVEV (reference sequence). The V segment lost 8 bases and the J segment 6 bases; nucleotides outside the gene matches: 9. CDR3 sequence: CASCQLAGGGDTQYF. For the CDR3, the DNA is TGTGCCAGCTGCCAACTAGCGGGGGGTGGGGATACGCAGTATTTT.

The chain is built from TRBV9 and TRBJ2-1; 15 nucleotides agree with TRBD2. Germline V gene sequence: CDR1 SGDLS, CDR2 YYNGEE. CDR3 length: 15 residues. Unmatched junction bases numbered 1, after V lost 2 bases and J lost 7 bases. The CDR3 loop is CASSVGTSGGNEQFF. In nucleotides, the CDR3 is TGTGCCAGCAGCGTGGGGACTAGCGGGGGGAATGAGCAGTTCTTC.

This chain connects TRBV6-6 to TRBJ2-7; D assignment may be TRBD1 or TRBD2 (5 bases each). The CDR3 runs to 12 residues. The germline V and J ends were trimmed by 10 bases and 3 bases, with 13 bases remaining between them. Per germline, CDR1 MNHNY and CDR2 SVGAGI (reference sequence). CDR3 in DNA: TGTGCCACCCGGGACGGTGACTACGAGCAGTACTTC. Translated: CATRDGDYEQYF.